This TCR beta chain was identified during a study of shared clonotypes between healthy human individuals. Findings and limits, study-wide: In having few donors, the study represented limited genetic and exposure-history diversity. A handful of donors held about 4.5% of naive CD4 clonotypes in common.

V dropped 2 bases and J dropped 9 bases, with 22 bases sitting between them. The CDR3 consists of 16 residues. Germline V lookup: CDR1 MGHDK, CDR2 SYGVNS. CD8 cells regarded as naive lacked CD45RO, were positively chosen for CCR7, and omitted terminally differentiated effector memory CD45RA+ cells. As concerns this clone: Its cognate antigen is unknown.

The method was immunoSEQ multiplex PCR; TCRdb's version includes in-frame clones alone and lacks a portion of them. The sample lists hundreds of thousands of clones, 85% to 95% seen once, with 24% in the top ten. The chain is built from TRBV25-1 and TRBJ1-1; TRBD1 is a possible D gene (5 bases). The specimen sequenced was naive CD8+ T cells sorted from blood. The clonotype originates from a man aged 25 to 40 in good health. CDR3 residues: CASSEPTNRSPIKAFF. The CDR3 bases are TGTGCCAGCAGTGAACCAACCAACAGGTCGCCGATTAAAGCTTTCTTT. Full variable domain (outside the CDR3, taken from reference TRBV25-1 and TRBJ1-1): EADIYQTPRYLVIGTGKKITLECSQTMGHDKMYWYQQDPGMELHLIHYSYGVNSTEKGDLSSESTVSRIRTEHFPLTLESARPSHTSQYLCASSEPTNRSPIKAFFGQGTRLTVV.